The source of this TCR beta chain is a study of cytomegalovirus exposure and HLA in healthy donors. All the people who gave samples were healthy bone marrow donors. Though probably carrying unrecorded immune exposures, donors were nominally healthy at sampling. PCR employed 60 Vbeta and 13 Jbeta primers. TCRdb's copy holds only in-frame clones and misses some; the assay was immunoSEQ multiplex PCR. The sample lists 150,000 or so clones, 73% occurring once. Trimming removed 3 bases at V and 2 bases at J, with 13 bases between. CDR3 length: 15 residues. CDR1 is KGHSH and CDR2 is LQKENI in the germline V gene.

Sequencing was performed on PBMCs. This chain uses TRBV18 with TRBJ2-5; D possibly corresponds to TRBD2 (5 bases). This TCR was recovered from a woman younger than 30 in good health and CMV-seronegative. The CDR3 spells CASSPQDGIQETQYF. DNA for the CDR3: TGTGCCAGCTCACCCCAGGACGGGATACAAGAGACCCAGTACTTC.